Listed below are T cell receptor beta chains from one sample, sequenced in a study of blood T cell repertoires in COVID-19. The repertoire was sequenced with immunoSEQ multiplex PCR; TCRdb's copy has only in-frame clones and lacks some. The profile shows approximately 210,000 clones, 88% of them singletons. The sample was peripheral blood. These receptors were taken from a woman aged 40-49 years who had recovered from COVID-19. CDR3s include the opening cysteine and the closing phenylalanine or tryptophan. Each record gives: clone size, V gene, J gene, D gene, CDR3 protein, CDR3 DNA. D genes are given only for firm matches. The size entry is marked missing in some rows and otherwise reads once, few, many or a size class.

-	TRBV4-2	TRBJ2-3	TRBD1	CASSRDRETDTQYF	TGTGCCAGCAGCCGGGACAGGGAAACAGATACGCAGTATTTT
-	TRBV6-5	TRBJ1-1	TRBD1	CASPGQGNTEAFF	TGTGCCAGCCCCGGACAGGGGAACACTGAAGCTTTCTTT
-	TRBV5-1	TRBJ2-3	-	CASSITRADTQYF	TGCGCCAGCAGCATTACCAGGGCAGATACGCAGTATTTT
-	TRBV15	TRBJ2-5	-	CATSRQPPGNQETQYF	TGTGCCACCAGCAGACAACCACCCGGGAATCAAGAGACCCAGTACTTC
-	TRBV6-1	TRBJ1-5	-	CASSEGRGGNQPQHF	TGTGCCAGCAGTGAGGGGCGGGGAGGCAATCAGCCCCAGCATTTT
-	TRBV7-9	TRBJ2-1	-	CASSPRRGLYNEQFF	TGTGCCAGCAGCCCTCGGAGGGGGCTGTACAATGAGCAGTTCTTC
-	TRBV30	TRBJ2-7	-	CAWKRGLSYEQYF	TGTGCCTGGAAACGAGGCTTATCCTACGAGCAGTACTTC
-	TRBV19	TRBJ2-3	-	CASSIDRASNPDTQYF	TGTGCCAGTAGTATAGATCGTGCGAGTAACCCAGATACGCAGTATTTT
-	TRBV12-3/TRBV12-4	TRBJ2-7	TRBD1	CASSPGQTYEQYF	TGTGCCAGCAGTCCGGGACAGACCTACGAGCAGTACTTC
many	TRBV4-2	TRBJ2-7	TRBD1	CASSHRDRPYEQYF	TGTGCCAGCAGCCATAGGGACAGACCCTACGAGCAGTACTTC
-	TRBV19	TRBJ2-7	-	CASSTDIHGLYEQYF	TGTGCCAGTAGTACTGACATCCACGGCCTCTACGAGCAGTACTTC
-	TRBV19	TRBJ1-2	-	CASRSSNYGYTF	TGTGCCAGTAGGTCATCTAACTATGGCTACACCTTC
-	TRBV7-3	TRBJ2-7	-	CASSTQGRGYEQYF	TGTGCCAGCAGCACGCAGGGTAGGGGCTACGAGCAGTACTTC
once	TRBV12-5	TRBJ2-5	TRBD1	CASGFGPGTGGTETQYF	TGTGCTAGTGGTTTTGGCCCCGGGACAGGGGGCACAGAGACCCAGTACTTC
-	TRBV29-1	TRBJ1-1	TRBD1	CSVEDLGATGTNTEAFF	TGCAGCGTTGAAGATCTCGGAGCGACAGGGACTAACACTGAAGCTTTCTTT
-	TRBV14	TRBJ2-7	-	CASSQVPVSSYEQYF	TGTGCCAGCAGCCAAGTTCCTGTTAGCTCCTACGAGCAGTACTTC